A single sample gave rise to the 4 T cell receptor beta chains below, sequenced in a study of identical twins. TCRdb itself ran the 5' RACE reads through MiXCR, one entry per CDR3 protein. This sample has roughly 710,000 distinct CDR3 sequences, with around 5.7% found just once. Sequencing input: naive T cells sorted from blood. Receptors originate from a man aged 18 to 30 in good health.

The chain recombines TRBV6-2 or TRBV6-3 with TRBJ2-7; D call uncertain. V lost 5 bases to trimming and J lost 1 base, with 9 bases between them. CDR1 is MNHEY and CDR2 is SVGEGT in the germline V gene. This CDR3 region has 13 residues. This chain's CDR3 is CASSPTLSYEQYF. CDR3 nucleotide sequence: TGTGCCAGCAGTCCGACCCTATCCTACGAGCAGTACTTC.

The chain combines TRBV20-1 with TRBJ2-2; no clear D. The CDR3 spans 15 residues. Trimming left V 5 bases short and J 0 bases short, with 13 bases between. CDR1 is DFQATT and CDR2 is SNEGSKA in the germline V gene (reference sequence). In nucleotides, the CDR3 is TGCAGTGCTCCTAGGGATAACCCGAACACCGGGGAGCTGTTTTTT. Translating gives CSAPRDNPNTGELFF.

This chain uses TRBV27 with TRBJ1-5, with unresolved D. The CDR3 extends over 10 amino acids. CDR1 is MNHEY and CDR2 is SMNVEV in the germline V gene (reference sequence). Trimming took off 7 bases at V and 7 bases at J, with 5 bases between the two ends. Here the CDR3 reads CASTNQPQHF. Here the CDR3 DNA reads TGTGCCAGCACTAACCAGCCCCAGCATTTT.

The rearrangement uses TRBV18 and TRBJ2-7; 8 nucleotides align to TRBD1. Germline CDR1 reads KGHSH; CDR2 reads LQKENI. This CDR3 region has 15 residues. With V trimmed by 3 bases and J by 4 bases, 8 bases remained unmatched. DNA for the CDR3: TGTGCCAGCTCACCGGTAGGACAGGGTTCGTACGAGCAGTACTTC. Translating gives CASSPVGQGSYEQYF.